The T cell receptor beta chain under discussion was sequenced for a study of blood T cell repertoires in COVID-19. Study at large: Some COVID-19 samples were acute and others convalescent; all came from the United States, Italy and Spain. From T cells, B-cell-depleted T cells, or PBMCs came the material, which was cDNA or gDNA.

V was trimmed by 4 bases and J by 2 bases, leaving 13 bases between them. CDR1 and CDR2 (germline): SGHNT, YYREEE (reference sequence). CDR3 size: 14 residues. Original methodology: The assay estimated nucleated cells by amplifying reference gene primers. Assay: immunoSEQ multiplex PCR; the TCRdb copy retains only in-frame clones and omits some. Clonal size and the V and J genes are those of that table, whereas D and trimming came from the DNA. The table has 130,000 or so clones, 85% to 90% seen once. V is TRBV5-4 and J is TRBJ2-7, with D tentatively TRBD2 (5 bases). Sequencing used peripheral blood. This TCR came from a man aged 55 to 70 with acute or convalescent COVID-19. This CDR3 is CASSLDGLPYEQYF. The CDR3 nucleotides are TGTGCCAGCAGCCTGGATGGACTCCCCTACGAGCAGTACTTC.